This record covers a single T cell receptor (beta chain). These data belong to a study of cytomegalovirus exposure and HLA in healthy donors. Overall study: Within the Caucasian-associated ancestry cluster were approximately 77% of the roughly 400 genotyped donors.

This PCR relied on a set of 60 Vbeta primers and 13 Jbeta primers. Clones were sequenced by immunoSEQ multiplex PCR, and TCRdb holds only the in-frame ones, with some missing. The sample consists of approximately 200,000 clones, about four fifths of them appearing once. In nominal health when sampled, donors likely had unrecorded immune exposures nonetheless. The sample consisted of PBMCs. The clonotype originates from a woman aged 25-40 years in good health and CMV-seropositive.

The CDR3 bases are TGCAGCGTTGAAGACGACAGGGGATGGGGATATGGCTACACCTTC. Residues: CSVEDDRGWGYGYTF. The chain joins TRBV29-1 to TRBJ1-2; 8 bases are shared with TRBD1. Germline CDR1 and CDR2: SQVTM and ANQGSEA. There are 15 residues in the CDR3. V dropped 0 bases and J dropped 5; count of bases not matched to a gene: 8.